This T cell receptor (beta chain) was obtained from a study of tumor T cells in aggressive B-cell lymphoma. Libraries were prepared by immunoSEQ multiplex PCR; TCRdb keeps only in-frame clonotypes and omits some of them. This sample has fewer than 6,500 clones, with 94% found just once. The V end lost 6 bases, the J end lost 5 bases, and 19 bases lay between the germline ends. There are 15 residues in the CDR3. The V gene's germline CDR1 is WSHSY and CDR2 SAAADI. The sample taken for sequencing was tumor tissue. The chain uses TRBV10-2 and TRBJ1-1; no clear D gene. This clonotype was sampled from an adult with diffuse large B cell lymphoma. In DNA, the CDR3 is TGCGCCAGCAGGAGGGCCAGCAATTTGGAAACTGAAGCTTTCTTT. Protein product: CASRRASNLETEAFF.